This T cell receptor (beta chain) originates from a study of cytomegalovirus exposure and HLA in healthy donors. Assay used: immunoSEQ multiplex PCR; TCRdb lists only in-frame clones, some missing. The sample carries about 73,000 clones, roughly 90% recorded once. The donors belonged to the roughly 120-subject validation cohort, separate from the roughly 600-subject first cohort. The sample was PBMCs. This TCR came from a woman aged 18-29 years in good health and CMV-seropositive.

CDR3 amino acids: CASSGKTGPTEKLFF. CDR3 DNA sequence: TGTGCCAGCAGCGGTAAAACAGGCCCTACTGAAAAACTGTTTTTT. The rearrangement uses TRBV2 and TRBJ1-4, with D possibly matching TRBD1 (5 bases). V shed 6 bases and J shed 7 bases, with 18 bases lying between them. The CDR3 sequence is 15 residues long. Germline V gives CDR1 SNHLY, CDR2 FYNNEI.